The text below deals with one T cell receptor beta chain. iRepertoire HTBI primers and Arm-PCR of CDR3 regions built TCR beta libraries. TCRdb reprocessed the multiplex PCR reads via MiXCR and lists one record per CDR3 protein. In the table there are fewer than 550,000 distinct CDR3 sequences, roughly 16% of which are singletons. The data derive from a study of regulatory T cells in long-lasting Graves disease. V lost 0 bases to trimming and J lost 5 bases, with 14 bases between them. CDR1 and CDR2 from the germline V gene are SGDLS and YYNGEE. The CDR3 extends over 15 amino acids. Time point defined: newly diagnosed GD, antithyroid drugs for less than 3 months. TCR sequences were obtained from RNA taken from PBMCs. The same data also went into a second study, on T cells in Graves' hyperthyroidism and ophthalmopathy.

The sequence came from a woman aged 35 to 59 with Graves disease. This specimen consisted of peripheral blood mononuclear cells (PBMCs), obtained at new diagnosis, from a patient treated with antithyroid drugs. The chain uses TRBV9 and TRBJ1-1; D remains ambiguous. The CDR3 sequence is CASSVAGSSWTEAFF. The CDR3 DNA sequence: TGTGCCAGCAGCGTAGCGGGTTCCAGTTGGACTGAAGCTTTCTTT. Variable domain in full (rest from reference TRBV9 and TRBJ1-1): DSGVTQTPKHLITATGQRVTLRCSPRSGDLSVYWYQQSLDQGLQFLIQYYNGEERAKGNILERFSAQQFPDLHSELNLSSLELGDSALYFCASSVAGSSWTEAFFGQGTRLTVV.